What follows are 21 T cell receptor beta chains derived from one specimen sequenced in a study of cytomegalovirus exposure and HLA in healthy donors. In the PCR, 60 Vbeta and 13 Jbeta primers were used. Sequenced by immunoSEQ multiplex PCR; TCRdb stores in-frame clones only, minus some. The sample consists of over 150,000 clones, 65% to 85% of them appearing once. The specimen sequenced was PBMCs. The source is a woman aged 25 to 39 in good health and CMV-seronegative.

This clone was detected only once. V and J are TRBV15 and TRBJ1-2; 7 bases match TRBD1. The CDR3 contains 14 residues. Per germline, CDR1 LNHNV and CDR2 YYDKDF (reference sequence). The trim removed 5 bases at V and 8 bases at J, leaving 11 bases unmatched. The CDR3 spells CATSGATGDRGYTF. In DNA, the CDR3 is TGTGCCACCAGCGGCGCTACAGGGGATCGAGGCTACACCTTC.

The gene calls are TRBV4-2 and TRBJ2-2, with 10 bases fitting TRBD2. Germline CDR1 reads LGHNA; CDR2 reads YNFKEQ. This CDR3 has 16 residues. J was trimmed by 7 bases and V by 3 bases; bases with no gene match: 8. The CDR3 DNA follows: TGTGCCAGCAGCCACTCGCTAGCGGGAGAGGGCGGGGAGCTGTTTTTT. It is translated as CASSHSLAGEGGELFF.

V usage is TRBV27 and J usage is TRBJ1-1, with TRBD1 as a possible D gene (6 bases). The CDR3 runs to 15 residues. Germline V gene sequence: CDR1 MNHEY, CDR2 SMNVEV (reference sequence). V lost 6 bases and J lost 5, with 19 bases in between. CDR3 DNA sequence: TGTGCCAGCAGCCCCTTTTTCCGGCAGGGGACTGAAGCTTTCTTT. Its protein product is CASSPFFRQGTEAFF.

The chain couples TRBV28 to TRBJ1-2, with 8 positions matching TRBD1. The V gene's germline CDR1 is MDHEN and CDR2 SYDVKM. The CDR3 is made up of 17 amino acids. Trimming removed 4 bases from V and 2 bases from J; junction bases left unmatched: 12. The CDR3 DNA reads as TGTGCCAGCAGTTCGACCCTCGGACAGGGCTTAAACTATGGCTACACCTTC. Translated: CASSSTLGQGLNYGYTF.

The genes are TRBV30 and TRBJ2-3, with 8 bases fitting TRBD2. The CDR3 has 13 amino acids. Germline V gene sequence: CDR1 GTSNPN, CDR2 SVGIG (reference sequence). The J segment lost 4 bases and the V segment lost 3 bases, leaving 3 bases of the junction unmatched. DNA for the CDR3: TGTGCCTGGAGCGGGGGGGCTGCAGATACGCAGTATTTT. Its protein product is CAWSGGAADTQYF.

The chain carries TRBV7-2 and TRBJ2-7, with 7 bases that match TRBD2. Unmatched junction bases numbered 16, after V lost 4 bases and J lost 4 bases. The length of the CDR3 is 17 residues. CDR1 is SGHTA, CDR2 FQGNSA, per germline. The CDR3 reads CASSSRGGGGMGYEQYF. For the CDR3, the DNA is TGTGCCAGCAGCTCTAGAGGAGGCGGGGGAATGGGTTACGAGCAGTACTTC. Drawing the rest from reference TRBV7-2 and TRBJ2-7, the complete variable domain is GAGVSQSPSNKVTEKGKDVELRCDPISGHTALYWYRQSLGQGLEFLIYFQGNSAPDKSGLPSDRFSAERTGGSVSTLTIQRTQQEDSAVYLCASSSRGGGGMGYEQYFGPGTRLTVT.

The chain combines TRBV9 with TRBJ2-4; 8 nucleotides agree with TRBD1. Germline V gene data show CDR1 as SGDLS and CDR2 as YYNGEE. V shed 0 bases, J shed 0 bases, and the junction held 8 bases outside the gene matches. CDR3 length equals 18 residues. The CDR3 nucleotides are TGTGCCAGCAGCGTAGGGACAGGGTGGTTGGTAGCCAAAAACATTCAGTACTTC. It specifies CASSVGTGWLVAKNIQYF. Full variable domain (missing parts from reference TRBV9 and TRBJ2-4): DSGVTQTPKHLITATGQRVTLRCSPRSGDLSVYWYQQSLDQGLQFLIQYYNGEERAKGNILERFSAQQFPDLHSELNLSSLELGDSALYFCASSVGTGWLVAKNIQYFGAGTRLSVL.

The rearrangement joins TRBV2 to TRBJ2-5; TRBD2 matches at 11 bases. The CDR3 runs to 15 residues. V shed 7 bases and J 0 bases; nucleotides not matched to a gene: 4. Germline lookup yields CDR1 SNHLY and CDR2 FYNNEI. CDR3 sequence: CASISGLADQETQYF. Written as DNA, the CDR3 is TGTGCCAGCATATCGGGACTAGCGGACCAAGAGACCCAGTACTTC.

Notes on this clone: At one end, the junction sequence differs from germline, possibly due to a read error. The chain is built from TRBV7-9 and TRBJ1-1; TRBD1 agrees at 7 bases. Looked up from germline, CDR1 is SEHNR and CDR2 is FQNEAQ (reference sequence). The CDR3 is 12 amino acids. The CDR3, as DNA: TGTGCCAGCAGCCAAGACCGGGACAGAGAAACTTTT. Amino acids: CASSQDRDRETF.

J is TRBJ1-2 and V is TRBV5-1; D not resolved. In germline, CDR1 is SGHRS, CDR2 YFSETQ. This CDR3 is 14 amino acids long. The ends were cut back, 0 bases at V and 3 bases at J, with 9 bases in the middle. The DNA for the CDR3 is TGCGCCAGCAGCTTGGGGGAGTTGGACTATGGCTACACCTTC. Translated: CASSLGELDYGYTF.

The rearrangement links TRBV5-1 to TRBJ2-2; TRBD2 aligns across 13 bases. Germline CDR1 and CDR2: SGHRS and YFSETQ. The CDR3 is made up of 16 amino acids. V dropped 2 bases and J dropped 5; count of bases not matched to a gene: 3. This CDR3 reads CASSFGLAGETGELFF. The CDR3 nucleotides read TGCGCCAGCAGCTTCGGACTAGCGGGAGAAACCGGGGAGCTGTTTTTT.

The chain is built from TRBV28 and TRBJ1-3; 8 bases are a match to TRBD1. This CDR3 spans 15 amino acids. Germline values: CDR1 MDHEN, CDR2 SYDVKM. V was pared by 4 bases and J by 4 bases, with 6 bases of the junction left unmatched. The CDR3 is CASSSPGQAGNTIYF. Written as DNA, the CDR3 is TGTGCCAGCAGTTCCCCGGGACAGGCCGGAAACACCATATATTTT.

The chain combines TRBV11-2 with TRBJ2-3; 7 bases are a match to TRBD2. J was trimmed by 2 bases and V by 5 bases; bases with no gene match: 10. This CDR3 contains 16 residues. Germline V gene sequence: CDR1 SGHAT, CDR2 FQNNGV. The DNA for the CDR3 is TGTGCCAGCAGCCTACACCGGGACTACTCCACAGATACGCAGTATTTT. Residues: CASSLHRDYSTDTQYF.

J is TRBJ1-1 and V is TRBV6-6, with TRBD1 matching over 9 bases. Losses at the gene ends were 6 bases for V and 5 bases for J; bases not matched to a gene: 4. The V gene's germline CDR1 is MNHNY and CDR2 SVGAGI (reference sequence). CDR3 length: 13 amino acids. In DNA, the CDR3 is TGTGCCAGCAGAACAGGGGGCGCGACTGAAGCTTTCTTT. Translation: CASRTGGATEAFF.

The chain uses TRBV7-3 and TRBJ2-7; maybe TRBD2 (5 bases). CDR1 and CDR2 (germline): SGHTA, FQGTGA. The V end lost 1 base, the J end lost 7 bases, and 11 bases lay between the germline ends. The CDR3 sequence is 13 residues long. CDR3 nucleotides: TGTGCCAGCAGCTTAATGGGCTCGGGGGAGCAGTACTTC. Its translation is CASSLMGSGEQYF. Full variable domain (remainder filled in from reference TRBV7-3 and TRBJ2-7): GAGVSQTPSNKVTEKGKYVELRCDPISGHTALYWYRQSLGQGPEFLIYFQGTGAADDSGLPNDRFFAVRPEGSVSTLKIQRTERGDSAVYLCASSLMGSGEQYFGPGTRLTVT.

The chain joins TRBV7-8 to TRBJ2-2, with TRBD2 as a possible D gene (6 bases). V gave up 7 bases and J gave up 4 bases, with 16 bases separating them. The CDR3 length is 15 residues. The V gene's germline CDR1 is SGHVS and CDR2 FQNEAQ. The CDR3 loop is CASNKPGLLTGELFF. DNA for the CDR3: TGTGCCAGCAACAAACCGGGACTCCTCACCGGGGAGCTGTTTTTT.

The CDR3 loop is CASSLGGGPGQPQHF. The CDR3 DNA reads as TGTGCCAGCAGCTTAGGGGGGGGGCCTGGGCAGCCCCAGCATTTT. The chain carries TRBV7-9 and TRBJ1-5; possible D gene TRBD1, 6 bases. Trimming shortened V by 1 base and J by 7 bases, and 14 bases separated the two germline ends. CDR1 is SEHNR, CDR2 FQNEAQ, per germline (reference sequence). This CDR3 has 15 amino acids.

The CDR3 DNA reads as TGCGCCAGCAGCCCGGGACTAGCGGGACTCAATGAGCAGTTCTTC. This encodes CASSPGLAGLNEQFF. The chain combines TRBV5-1 with TRBJ2-1; 13 nucleotides match TRBD2. V lost 4 bases, J lost 6 bases, and 4 bases stayed unmatched. The CDR3 is 15 amino acids. Germline CDR1 SGHRS, CDR2 YFSETQ.

Only a few counts were recorded for this clone. The chain is built from TRBV28 and TRBJ2-7; 7 nucleotides agree with TRBD2. Germline V lookup: CDR1 MDHEN, CDR2 SYDVKM. Trimming at V came to 8 bases and at J to 2 bases, leaving 3 bases not matched to a gene. The CDR3 has 12 residues. For the CDR3, the DNA is TGTGCCAGCTCACTAGCGACCTACGAGCAGTACTTC. Translating it yields CASSLATYEQYF.

This CDR3 is CASSLRLADPLNEQFF. CDR3 DNA sequence: TGTGCCAGCAGCTTACGCCTAGCGGATCCTCTGAATGAGCAGTTCTTC. V gene TRBV7-2 combines with J gene TRBJ2-1; 7 positions agree with TRBD2. The CDR3 covers 16 residues. CDR1 is SGHTA, CDR2 FQGNSA, per germline. V was pared by 2 bases and J by 7 bases, with 11 bases of the junction left unmatched. The variable domain in full, with the rest retrieved from reference TRBV7-2 and TRBJ2-1, is GAGVSQSPSNKVTEKGKDVELRCDPISGHTALYWYRQSLGQGLEFLIYFQGNSAPDKSGLPSDRFSAERTGGSVSTLTIQRTQQEDSAVYLCASSLRLADPLNEQFFGPGTRLTVL.

The V gene is TRBV30, the J gene TRBJ1-2, with D perhaps TRBD1 (5 bases). CDR1 is GTSNPN and CDR2 is SVGIG in the germline V gene (reference sequence). With 6 bases removed from V and 3 bases from J, the gap between germline ends came to 14 bases. The CDR3 has 13 residues. The CDR3 region is CACLTRVDYGYTF. The DNA of the CDR3 is TGTGCCTGTCTAACCAGGGTAGACTATGGCTACACCTTC. The variable domain in full, completed from reference TRBV30 and TRBJ1-2, reads SQTIHQWPATLVQPVGSPLSLECTVEGTSNPNLYWYRQAAGRGLQLLFYSVGIGQISSEVPQNLSASRPQDRQFILSSKKLLLSDSGFYLCACLTRVDYGYTFGSGTRLTVV.